Below, one T cell receptor (beta chain) is given with its context. This CDR3 has 15 residues. Losses at the gene ends were 6 bases for V and 7 bases for J; bases not matched to a gene: 11. Germline values: CDR1 SGHAT, CDR2 FQNNGV. This entry comes from a study of blood T cell repertoires in COVID-19. TCRdb's table, derived via immunoSEQ multiplex PCR, lists solely in-frame clones and lacks some. The sample contains 650,000 to 800,000 clones, over 80% of which appear only once. Sequencing input: peripheral blood. This receptor was identified in a woman aged 18-30 years with acute or convalescent COVID-19. The chain is built from TRBV11-2 and TRBJ1-4; the match to TRBD1 covers 7 bases. The CDR3 here is CASSPGTVSGEKLFF. The CDR3 DNA sequence: TGTGCCAGCAGTCCAGGGACAGTTAGTGGTGAAAAACTGTTTTTT.